Following are 9 T cell receptor beta chains from one sample sequenced in a study of early T cells in non-severe SARS-CoV-2 infection (dated by TCRdb to about 2021). The library was obtained by 5' RACE. Sequencing used a NextSeq 500. The public sequencing data were trimmed at Q25 with fastp and processed into clonotypes with MiXCR by TCRdb, which kept only in-frame beta chains. Each entry merges the rows of one CDR3 protein and shows their most common DNA and genes. Here the sample has some 66,000 distinct CDR3 sequences; around 13% occur a single time. The ten largest clonotypes hold roughly 4.5% of the sample. Sequencing was carried out using whole blood. These TCRs come from an adult who was a healthcare worker with PCR-confirmed SARS-CoV-2 infection or an uninfected control (not recorded which).

This clonotype has ten or more counts. The V call is TRBV11-2, the J call TRBJ2-1; D not resolved. The CDR3 covers 16 residues. Germline-derived CDR1 and CDR2 are SGHAT and FQNNGV. V lost 5 bases, J lost 0 bases, and 14 bases lay in between. The CDR3 is CASSPAVGPSYNEQFF. As DNA, the CDR3 is TGTGCCAGCAGCCCCGCGGTAGGACCCTCCTACAATGAGCAGTTCTTC.

Details on this clonotype: At one boundary the junction diverges from the germline segment, which might be a read error. The CDR3 sequence: CTSSYSRGVEAPLHF. As DNA, the CDR3 is TGTACCAGCAGTTACTCGAGGGGCGTAGAAGCACCCCTCCACTTT. The chain has TRBV6-5 and TRBJ1-6; possibly TRBD1 for D (5 bases). Germline lookup yields CDR1 MNHEY and CDR2 SVGAGI. This CDR3 region has 15 residues.

A word on this clonotype: A much more abundant neighbour one base away suggests this may be a read error. This rearrangement joins TRBV15 to TRBJ2-1; D possibly corresponds to TRBD2 (5 bases). V dropped 3 bases and J dropped 8 bases, with 17 bases sitting between them. CDR1 and CDR2 (germline): LNHNV, YYDKDF (reference sequence). The CDR3 totals 15 residues. CDR3 coding DNA: TGTGCCACCAGCAGTCCGGTCGGGCGTAGCGATGAGCAGTTCTTC. Translation gives CATSSPVGRSDEQFF.

This clonotype has a handful of counts. The chain uses TRBV6-2 or TRBV6-3 and TRBJ1-5, with D maybe TRBD1 (5 bases). Germline CDR1 reads MNHEY; CDR2 reads SVGEGT. Trimming cost V 5 bases and J 7 bases, with 15 bases left between them. CDR3 length: 14 residues. In DNA, the CDR3 is TGTGCCAGCAGTGACGACAGCGGCCCGCAGCCCCAGCATTTT. Translating it yields CASSDDSGPQPQHF.

J is TRBJ1-6 and V is TRBV3-1; no definite D call. Between the trimmed V and J ends, which lost 7 bases and 7 bases, there was a span of 8 bases. Germline V gene data show CDR1 as LGHDT and CDR2 as YNNKEL (reference sequence). The CDR3 runs 12 residues. The CDR3 bases are TGTGCCAGCAACTTCGGGAATTCACCCCTCCACTTT. Protein product: CASNFGNSPLHF.

V is TRBV5-6 and J is TRBJ2-7; D possibly corresponds to TRBD1 (6 bases). In germline, CDR1 is SGHDT, CDR2 YYEEEE. V lost 4 bases to trimming and J lost 0 bases, with 11 bases between them. There are 14 residues in the CDR3. CDR3 DNA: TGTGCCAGCAGCACAACAGGGAACTCCTACGAGCAGTACTTC. Translation gives CASSTTGNSYEQYF.

The chain has TRBV10-3 and TRBJ2-7; 7 nucleotides match TRBD1. V shed 10 bases, J shed 2 bases, and the junction held 14 bases outside the gene matches. This CDR3 comprises 15 residues. Germline assignment: CDR1 ENHRY and CDR2 SYGVKD. Written as DNA, the CDR3 is TGTGCCAGTAGGGACAGCTACGGACAGGCCTACGAGCAGTACTTC. This sequence encodes CASRDSYGQAYEQYF.

The rearrangement joins TRBV5-1 to TRBJ2-2; D is undetermined. This CDR3 contains 15 residues. Germline CDR1 and CDR2: SGHRS and YFSETQ. V lost 0 bases to trimming and J lost 0 bases, with 6 bases between them. CDR3 DNA: TGCGCCAGCAGCTTGGACCCCGCGAACACCGGGGAGCTGTTTTTT. Translating gives CASSLDPANTGELFF.

This clonotype was observed many times. The rearrangement uses TRBV19 and TRBJ1-5; D is possibly TRBD1 (5 bases). V was clipped by 5 bases and J by 3 bases, with 14 bases between them. The CDR3 is made up of 15 amino acids. Germline-derived CDR1 and CDR2 are LNHDA and SQIVND (reference sequence). The CDR3 DNA sequence: TGTGCCAGTAGTCTCGCGGACATCTCCAATCAGCCCCAGCATTTT. This translates into CASSLADISNQPQHF.